The 18 T cell receptor beta chains below were found in one sample sequenced in a study of blood T cell repertoires in COVID-19. Sequencing was performed with immunoSEQ multiplex PCR; in TCRdb, only in-frame clones are kept and a portion is missing. This table has about 200,000 clones, over 80% appearing once. What was sequenced was PBMCs or T cells enriched from blood (not recorded which). The receptors derive from a man under 40 who had recovered from COVID-19.

The chain has TRBV30 and TRBJ1-1; D is perhaps TRBD1 (6 bases). The CDR3 totals 10 residues. CDR1 GTSNPN and CDR2 SVGIG come from the germline V gene (reference sequence). Trimming took 4 bases from V and 11 from J, leaving 11 bases between them. The CDR3 region has the DNA TGTGCCTGGATACAGGGTGGTGCTTTCTTT. Translating it yields CAWIQGGAFF.

The chain has TRBV9 and TRBJ2-7; TRBD1 aligns across 7 bases. The CDR3 consists of 15 residues. Germline CDR1 and CDR2: SGDLS and YYNGEE. With V trimmed by 2 bases and J by 0 bases, 5 bases remained unmatched. The DNA of the CDR3 is TGTGCCAGCAGCGTTGGGACAGAGAGCTCCTACGAGCAGTACTTC. Protein: CASSVGTESSYEQYF.

The sample holds a few counts of this clone. The chain uses TRBV30 and TRBJ1-5; no clear D gene. Between the trimmed V and J ends, which lost 5 bases and 0 bases, there was a span of 11 bases. CDR1 and CDR2 from the germline V gene are GTSNPN and SVGIG (reference sequence). The CDR3 consists of 14 residues. CDR3 amino acids: CAWRTDHSNQPQHF. CDR3 bases: TGTGCCTGGCGCACAGACCATAGCAATCAGCCCCAGCATTTT.

The chain combines TRBV2 with TRBJ1-2, with 8 nucleotides matching TRBD1. The CDR3 sequence is 13 residues long. The germline gives CDR1 SNHLY, CDR2 FYNNEI. With 6 bases clipped from V and 7 bases from J, the junction kept 7 bases outside the gene matches. The DNA for the CDR3 is TGTGCCAGCAGCTTGACAGGGGAGGGTGGCTACACCTTC. Translating gives CASSLTGEGGYTF.

In nucleotides, the CDR3 is TGTGCCAGCAGGTCAGGGCGTTTAGGGAATGAGCAGTTCTTC. Encoded protein: CASRSGRLGNEQFF. This rearrangement joins TRBV25-1 to TRBJ2-1, with D possibly being TRBD1 (5 bases). CDR1 MGHDK and CDR2 SYGVNS come from the germline V gene. The CDR3 covers 14 residues. V lost 6 bases and J lost 7, with 16 bases in between.

The gene calls are TRBV3-1 (or the pseudogene TRBV3-2) and TRBJ2-1, with 8 bases aligning to TRBD2. CDR3 length equals 17 residues. The J segment lost 6 bases and the V segment lost 2 bases, leaving 12 bases of the junction unmatched. From germline, CDR1 is LGHDT and CDR2 YNNKEL (reference sequence). CDR3 sequence reads: CASSQNIPGLGSNEQFF. The CDR3 DNA reads as TGTGCCAGCAGCCAAAATATACCGGGACTAGGATCCAATGAGCAGTTCTTC.

The J gene is TRBJ1-1, the V gene TRBV27, with 7 nucleotides matching TRBD1. The length of the CDR3 is 14 residues. Per germline, CDR1 MNHEY and CDR2 SMNVEV (reference sequence). V was clipped by 4 bases and J by 1 base; unmatched bases: 3. CDR3 sequence (DNA): TGTGCCAGCAGTTGGGACAGCCGGAACACTGAAGCTTTCTTT. Amino acid sequence: CASSWDSRNTEAFF.

The rearrangement links TRBV7-8 to TRBJ2-1; tentatively, D is TRBD2 (6 bases). Germline CDR1 SGHVS, CDR2 FQNEAQ. The CDR3 sequence is 15 residues long. Trimming took 7 bases from V and 5 from J, leaving 18 bases between them. CDR3 in DNA: TGTGCCAGCATAATGACTCGGGACTGGGACAATGAGCAGTTCTTC. Residues: CASIMTRDWDNEQFF.

The table lists this clone with a count of one. J is TRBJ2-5 and V is TRBV3-1 (or the pseudogene TRBV3-2); 14 bases map to TRBD2. Trimming removed 1 base from V and 4 bases from J; junction bases left unmatched: 5. Germline V gene lookup returns CDR1 LGHDT and CDR2 YNNKEL (reference sequence). CDR3 size: 17 residues. The CDR3 DNA reads as TGTGCCAGCAGCCAAGGACTAGCGGGAGGGGGACGAGAGACCCAGTACTTC. Translating gives CASSQGLAGGGRETQYF.

The chain uses TRBV6-6 and TRBJ2-7; 13 positions agree with TRBD2. The germline CDR1 and CDR2 sequences are MNHNY and SVGAGI (reference sequence). The CDR3 length is 16 residues. After removal of 7 bases from V and 3 bases from J, the junction contained 9 bases not matched to a gene. CDR3: CASIPDWTSGGYEQYF. The CDR3, as DNA: TGTGCCAGCATTCCGGATTGGACTAGCGGGGGCTACGAGCAGTACTTC.

In this sample, this clone turned up once. The CDR3 loop reads CATSGPQGSSYEQYF. The CDR3 DNA is TGTGCCACCAGTGGTCCACAGGGAAGCTCCTACGAGCAGTACTTC. This sequence joins TRBV24-1 and TRBJ2-7; D perhaps matches TRBD1 (6 bases). The length of the CDR3 is 15 residues. Trimming took 5 bases from V and 0 from J, leaving 13 bases between them. CDR1 is KGHDR, CDR2 SFDVKD, per germline.

The V call is TRBV7-2, the J call TRBJ2-3; 10 bases agree with TRBD2. The CDR3 sequence is 17 residues long. J was trimmed by 2 bases and V by 1 base; bases with no gene match: 6. Germline CDR1 SGHTA, CDR2 FQGNSA. DNA for the CDR3: TGTGCCAGCAGCTTAGGACTAGCGGGTTCGTCCACAGATACGCAGTATTTT. It is translated as CASSLGLAGSSTDTQYF.

The chain links TRBV3-1 (or the pseudogene TRBV3-2) to TRBJ2-2; the D gene is possibly TRBD2 (5 bases). This CDR3 contains 16 residues. CDR1 LGHDT and CDR2 YNNKEL come from the germline V gene (reference sequence). Trimming pared 4 bases from V and 1 base from J, leaving 13 bases between. In nucleotides, the CDR3 is TGTGCCAGCAGCCGAAGAGGGCCAGGGAACACCGGGGAGCTGTTTTTT. This encodes CASSRRGPGNTGELFF.

The chain joins TRBV3-1 (or the pseudogene TRBV3-2) to TRBJ2-3; TRBD2 is a possible D gene (5 bases). Per germline, CDR1 LGHDT and CDR2 YNNKEL (reference sequence). This CDR3 is 14 amino acids long. Trimming shortened V by 7 bases and J by 1 base, and 12 bases separated the two germline ends. The CDR3 nucleotides read TGTGCCAGCACCTCTCGGGGAGGCACAGATACGCAGTATTTT. The encoded protein is CASTSRGGTDTQYF.

V and J are TRBV7-2 and TRBJ2-4, with 12 bases fitting TRBD2. The trim removed 5 bases at V and 1 base at J, leaving 9 bases unmatched. The germline V gene has CDR1 SGHTA and CDR2 FQGNSA. The CDR3 runs to 18 residues. The CDR3, as DNA: TGTGCCAGCAGCCTACGACTAGCGGGAGATAGGGCCAAAAACATTCAGTACTTC. Amino acid sequence: CASSLRLAGDRAKNIQYF.

The chain carries TRBV5-4 and TRBJ2-1, with D possibly matching TRBD2 (6 bases). The CDR3 has 17 residues. Trimming pared 3 bases from V and 2 bases from J, leaving 18 bases between. CDR1 and CDR2 from the germline V gene are SGHNT and YYREEE (reference sequence). CDR3 DNA sequence: TGTGCCAGCAGCTCGAATTGGGCGGGGAGGACCTACAATGAGCAGTTCTTC. Amino acid sequence: CASSSNWAGRTYNEQFF. Looking up the rest from reference TRBV5-4 and TRBJ2-1 gives the full variable domain: ETGVTQSPTHLIKTRGQQVTLRCSSQSGHNTVSWYQQALGQGPQFIFQYYREEENGRGNFPPRFSGLQFPNYSSELNVNALELDDSALYLCASSSNWAGRTYNEQFFGPGTRLTVL.

The chain combines TRBV2 with TRBJ2-3, with D tentatively TRBD2 (7 bases). Germline CDR1 reads SNHLY; CDR2 reads FYNNEI. This CDR3 region has 17 residues. Trimming shortened V by 1 base and J by 1 base, and 15 bases separated the two germline ends. The DNA of the CDR3 is TGTGCCAGCAGTGAAGAGGGGCGGGGGCGTGGCACAGATACGCAGTATTTT. Its protein is CASSEEGRGRGTDTQYF.

The chain combines TRBV19 with TRBJ2-1; 13 bases line up with TRBD2. Germline lookup yields CDR1 LNHDA and CDR2 SQIVND (reference sequence). V lost 7 bases and J lost 5; bases outside the gene matches: 8. The CDR3 covers 16 residues. The CDR3 spells CASTPTGTSGNNEQFF. Written as DNA, the CDR3 is TGTGCCAGTACCCCAACCGGGACTAGCGGGAACAATGAGCAGTTCTTC.